Listed here are 5 T cell receptor beta chains from one sample, sequenced in a study of cytomegalovirus exposure and HLA in healthy donors. PCR was performed using 60 Vbeta and 13 Jbeta primers. TCRdb's copy holds only in-frame clones and misses some; the assay was immunoSEQ multiplex PCR. The top ten hold less than 3% of the sample, which has around 110,000 clones, 60% to 80% seen once. Sequences were obtained from PBMCs. The receptors shown here come from a female donor in good health and CMV-seronegative.

V and J are TRBV6-5 and TRBJ2-7; TRBD1 aligns across 7 bases. Per germline, CDR1 MNHEY and CDR2 SVGAGI. The CDR3 is made up of 14 amino acids. The V segment lost 5 bases and the J segment 2 bases; nucleotides outside the gene matches: 6. CDR3 DNA sequence: TGTGCCAGCAGTAAGGACAGGACCCCCTACGAGCAGTACTTC. It is translated as CASSKDRTPYEQYF.

V and J are TRBV9 and TRBJ2-2; unclear D gene. V lost 0 bases, J lost 3 bases, and 9 bases lay in between. This CDR3 has 15 amino acids. In germline, CDR1 is SGDLS, CDR2 YYNGEE. This CDR3 reads CASSVAPSDTGELFF. In nucleotides, the CDR3 is TGTGCCAGCAGCGTAGCCCCCTCTGACACCGGGGAGCTGTTTTTT.

This rearrangement joins TRBV11-2 to TRBJ2-3, with TRBD1 as a possible D gene (5 bases). Germline V CDR1 and CDR2: SGHAT, FQNNGV. V lost 5 bases, J lost 2 bases, and 11 bases lay in between. The CDR3 is 14 residues long. In DNA form, the CDR3 reads TGTGCCAGCAGCCTAAGACAGACCACAGATACGCAGTATTTT. Translating it yields CASSLRQTTDTQYF.

The chain is built from TRBV12-5 and TRBJ1-5; D may be TRBD1 (6 bases). V lost 10 bases and J lost 4, with 8 bases in between. The CDR3 consists of 11 residues. Per germline, CDR1 LGHNT and CDR2 FRNRAP. In DNA form, the CDR3 reads TGTGCTAATACAGGGAATCAGCCCCAGCATTTT. Its translation is CANTGNQPQHF.

The count of this clone is one. The chain couples TRBV7-9 to TRBJ2-5; 7 bases agree with TRBD1. The V gene end was trimmed by 2 bases and the J gene end by 4 bases; junction bases not matched to a gene: 4. The length of the CDR3 is 14 residues. Germline CDR1 SEHNR, CDR2 FQNEAQ (reference sequence). This CDR3 reads CASSLLQGSETQYF. CDR3 DNA: TGTGCCAGCAGCTTACTACAGGGGTCAGAGACCCAGTACTTC.